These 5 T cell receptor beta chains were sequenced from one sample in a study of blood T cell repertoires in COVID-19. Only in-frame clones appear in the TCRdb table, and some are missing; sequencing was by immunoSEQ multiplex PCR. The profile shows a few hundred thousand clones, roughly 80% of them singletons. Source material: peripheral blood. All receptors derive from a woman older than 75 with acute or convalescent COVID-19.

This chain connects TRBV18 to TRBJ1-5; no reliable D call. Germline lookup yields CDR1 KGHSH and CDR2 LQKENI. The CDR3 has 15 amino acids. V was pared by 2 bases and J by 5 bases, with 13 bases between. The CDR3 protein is CASSPGFTADQPQHF. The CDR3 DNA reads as TGTGCCAGCTCACCAGGGTTCACAGCAGATCAGCCCCAGCATTTT.

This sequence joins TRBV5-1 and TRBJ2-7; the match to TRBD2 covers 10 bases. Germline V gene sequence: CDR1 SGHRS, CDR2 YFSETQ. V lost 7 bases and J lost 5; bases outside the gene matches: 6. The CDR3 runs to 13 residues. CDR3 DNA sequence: TGCGCCAGCCGCCTAGCGGGAGCAAACGAGCAGTACTTC. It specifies CASRLAGANEQYF. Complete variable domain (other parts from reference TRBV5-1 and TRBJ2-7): KAGVTQTPRYLIKTRGQQVTLSCSPISGHRSVSWYQQTPGQGLQFLFEYFSETQRNKGNFPGRFSGRQFSNSRSEMNVSTLELGDSALYLCASRLAGANEQYFGPGTRLTVT.

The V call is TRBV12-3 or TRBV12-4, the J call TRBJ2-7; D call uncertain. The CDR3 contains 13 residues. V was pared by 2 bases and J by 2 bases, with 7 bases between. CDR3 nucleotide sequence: TGTGCCAGCAGTTTAAATCCTACCTACGAGCAGTACTTC. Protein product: CASSLNPTYEQYF.

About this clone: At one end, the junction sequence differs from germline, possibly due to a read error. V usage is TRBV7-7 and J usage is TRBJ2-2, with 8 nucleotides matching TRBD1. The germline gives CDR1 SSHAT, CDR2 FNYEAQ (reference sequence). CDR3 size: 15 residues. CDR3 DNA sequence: TGTGCTAGCAGCCCCCGGACAGGGAATCACGGGGAGCTGTTTTTT. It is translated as CASSPRTGNHGELFF.

The CDR3 loop is CASKGLAGRAGELFF. In DNA, the CDR3 is TGTGCCAGTAAAGGACTAGCGGGACGCGCCGGGGAGCTGTTTTTT. This sequence joins TRBV19 and TRBJ2-2; 12 nucleotides align to TRBD2. CDR3 length equals 15 residues. Unmatched junction bases numbered 6, after V lost 7 bases and J lost 6 bases. Germline values: CDR1 LNHDA, CDR2 SQIVND (reference sequence).